The sequence of this T cell receptor (beta chain) was determined in a study of cytomegalovirus exposure and HLA in healthy donors (dated by TCRdb to 2016 to 2017). Background for the entire study: In an earlier analysis of several hundred of the donors, about 260 Gb of sequence data and 90 million to 120 million unique TCR beta sequences from about 179 million T cells were reported. The aim of the study was to test whether cataloging public T cell receptors could identify signatures of past pathogen exposure. To study patterns of TCR occurrence, a later analysis re-analyzed previously published TCR beta repertoires from 666 donors and added high-resolution HLA genotyping. Besides the first cohort of 550 to 750 subjects, a separate validation cohort made up of 95 to 150 different subjects was used. Of the 300 to 450 genotyped donors, roughly 85% fell in the genetic ancestry cluster associated with self-reported Caucasian donors. Typing coverage varied by locus: roughly 620-640 donors for A, B, C, DRB1 and DQB1; roughly 500 for DQA1; 606 for DPA1; around 450 for DPB1. To decide whether each TCR beta V gene segment behaved as functional or pseudogenic, an earlier analysis of approximately 590 of the donors relied on high-throughput TCR beta sequencing. Every repertoire in the discovery cohort had been generated on one and the same sequencing platform. A later genetic analysis used genome-wide SNP genotypes for about three fifths of the roughly 700 donors, treating that subset as a discovery cohort. Alongside the repertoire data, information on donor age, sex, ethnicity and CMV serostatus was compiled. On average, roughly 240,000 unique TCR beta nucleotide sequences were sequenced per donor among a few hundred genotyped donors of the cohort, with roughly 20% of those sequences being non-productive. An early release that covered 500 to 800 HLA-typed donors contained approximately 320 gigabases of sequencing data and approximately 85 million unique TCR sequences. Four to six DR-DQ haplotypes were handled as single units for association and clustering, since linkage in the cohort was strong. The T cell repertoires of roughly 660 subjects were profiled by immunosequencing and related to cytomegalovirus serostatus. To predict cytomegalovirus infection status, the study combined high-throughput TCR immunosequencing, statistical association of individual TCRs with disease status, and machine learning. In the later analysis, no new phenotypic data were used to find candidate immune exposures; instead, reliance was placed on TCR beta sequences and their occurrence across donors. Class I and class II HLA loci were covered by the typing at four-digit resolution. Study-level results and caveats: In vitro tests confirmed that a few of the cytomegalovirus-associated TCR beta chains recognize cytomegalovirus antigens. Strong co-occurrence of HLA alleles, especially DR and DQ, made assigning TCR associations to individual alleles difficult. A later genetic analysis reported fewer N-insertions in productive TCRs among donors in an Asian-associated ancestry cluster than the approximately 700-donor mean. The only immune exposure information available for the cohort was CMV serostatus. The 87-base-pair reads could not distinguish some IMGT-functional V segments, including TRBV6-2 and TRBV6-3, so those segments were excluded. V-gene and J-gene trimming of TCR beta chains was associated with a missense DCLRE1C variant in a later genetic analysis, and the association was replicated in an independent cohort. A later analysis associated 17,000 or so TCR beta sequences with specific HLA alleles at a false discovery rate of 0.05. The classifier was reported to diagnose cytomegalovirus status with high specificity and sensitivity in both the original and validation cohorts. The earlier analysis of 587 of the donors excluded approximately 17 rarely observed V segments, including chromosome 9 orphons, because counts were too low. According to the authors, the approach could potentially be generalized to other disease states and immunological phenotypes. A further reported finding was that TCR beta sequences accurately predicted the HLA-A and HLA-B alleles for most subjects in the first cohort. An earlier analysis of around 540 of the donors showed that most TCR beta V segments appeared in productive rearrangements either about 87% or about 30% of the time, which broadly matched IMGT annotations. HLA typing was unavailable for some donors at each locus, so association tests used only the typed subset. In this cohort, only TCR beta chains were sequenced, and detectable features were limited by the absence of alpha or paired-chain data. A cluster of highly shared sequence variants was judged likely to represent a technical artifact of the sequencing pipeline. A later analysis found that most CMV-associated TCR beta chains appeared HLA-restricted, with HLA associations seemingly driven largely by CMV exposure. Presence/absence analyses assumed roughly uniform sequencing depth across donors, an assumption that may not hold. Most TCR sequences were seen in very few donors, while some public TCRs were found in many individuals. A later analysis found that TCR association rates varied across HLA loci, with DRB1 alleles showing the most associated TCRs and HLA-C alleles the fewest. A later analysis found that HLA-associated TCR beta chains were more clonally expanded and had lower generation probabilities than equally common non-associated chains. In a later analysis, several top co-occurrence clusters were reported to appear linked to parvovirus B19, influenza, CMV and Epstein-Barr virus. Correlated functional status among segregating V segments might be attributable to linkage disequilibrium, but an unknown experimental factor could not be ruled out. The study listed over 150 TCR beta chains as associated with cytomegalovirus.

The CDR3 has 15 amino acids, counting the end cysteine and phenylalanine. CDR3 DNA is the only sequence kept; it has 45 bases, read in frame from the first base. Reading the germline V gene (reference sequence) gives CDR1 LNHDA and CDR2 SQIVND. A distance of 17 bases separates the germline ends of V and J, which lose 5 bases and 7 bases respectively. Library preparation employed the immunoSEQ multiplex PCR assay. For the multiplex PCR, a mixture combining 60 forward primers for TCR Vbeta segments and 13 reverse primers for TCR Jbeta segments was used. A multiplex PCR assay on genomic DNA amplified the CDR3 region of rearranged TCR beta genes. Amplified TCR beta libraries were sequenced as 87-base-pair reads on the Illumina HiSeq System. The source study handled its data this way. In a later analysis, tens of millions of unique TCR beta chains were counted across the roughly 610 repertoires, and approximately 9.9 million of these chains were shared by at least two donors. Raw reads were error-corrected and collapsed into unique sequences by a nearest-neighbor algorithm in which closely related sequences were merged to remove PCR and sequencing errors. V, D and J gene segments were assigned by aligning CDR3 sequences to IMGT reference sequences. Each retained sequence needed at least a six-nucleotide match to both a V gene segment and a J gene segment. A rearrangement counted as productive if the CDR3 had no stop codons and remained in frame with V and J, and every other rearrangement counted as non-productive. Following IMGT convention, CDR3 was defined as the stretch from the second conserved V-encoded cysteine up to the conserved J-encoded phenylalanine. The earlier analysis of a few hundred of the donors excluded any sequence lacking an unambiguous match to a single V gene segment. An earlier analysis of several hundred of the donors called V segments functional above 56.7% productive rearrangements and segregating when the between-donor standard deviation exceeded 5%. A statistical classification framework was developed to diagnose cytomegalovirus status using the catalog of TCR beta chain sequences. In a later analysis, TCR nucleotide sequences were compared against IMGT/GENE-DB human TR gene sequences so that V and J genes could be assigned. In a later analysis, CDR3 sequences and most-parsimonious VDJ recombination scenarios were assigned using the TCRdist pipeline. In a later analysis, every TCR beta chain was defined by the combination of its CDR3 amino acid sequence and its V-gene family, and reads without a unique V-gene family were dropped. In a later analysis, around 650 highly shared, low-generation-probability nucleotide sequences were removed to address suspected cross-contamination and a sequencing artifact. A later analysis calculated a clonal expansion index for each public chain from normalized within-repertoire ranks of inferred template counts. Generation probabilities in a later analysis came from a VDJ recombination model fitted to out-of-frame rearrangements, and those results were checked against IGoR. A later analysis scored TCR-TCR, TCR-HLA and TCR-CMV co-occurrence with hypergeometric tests, applying a repertoire-size bias correction to TCR pairs. To estimate false discovery rates, a later analysis permuted the HLA or CMV assignments 20 times. A later analysis grouped co-occurring TCRs with DBSCAN, adding TCRdist sequence similarity when clustering within HLA-allele-positive subsets. Repertoires with fewer than 30,000 or more than 120,000 public chains were left out of co-occurrence clustering, as were roughly five repertoires with anomalous nucleotide sharing. As stored in TCRdb, this immuneACCESS dataset retains in-frame rearrangements with V and J assigned. A fraction of the clones does not appear; measured against another copy, unresolved V genes explain less than half of the discrepancy, and the remainder lacks a known reason. The V and J calls and clone size come from that table; D and trimming were worked out from the DNA. The sample table contains about 130,000 clones; only one count was recorded for approximately 80% of them. Together, the top ten hold 2.5% to 3% of the sample.

Worth noting for this clone: What this receptor recognizes is not known. Per-nucleotide qualities are absent, and no much larger clonotype sits a single base away.

In total, more than 500 healthy bone marrow donors made up the cohort. At the time of sampling, every cohort member was nominally healthy, though immune exposures that went unrecorded were likely present. The donor was CMV seropositive and was included in the group of 300 or so seropositive cohort members. Every donor gave a peripheral blood sample, and the peripheral blood mononuclear cells from that sample were used for TCR beta sequencing. Genomic DNA extraction from the blood cell samples was performed with the Qiagen DNeasy Blood Extraction Kit. Here the chain combines TRBV19 and TRBJ1-4; the D gene is perhaps TRBD1, from 6 matching bases. Sample: PBMCs. This TCR was recovered from a woman aged 18-35 years in good health and CMV-seropositive. The DNA is as follows: TGTGCCAGTAGTTCCAAACAGGGAGTGTTTGAAAAACTGTTTTTT. Its protein is CASSSKQGVFEKLFF.